This is a list of T cell receptor beta chains from one sample in a study of CD8 T cells in ankylosing spondylitis. TCRdb re-called the 5' RACE reads through MiXCR, storing one row per CDR3 protein. In the table there are roughly 670,000 distinct CDR3 sequences, around 19% of which are singletons. Sequencing was carried out using blood, either unsorted or a sorted T cell fraction (not recorded which). These receptors originate from a male donor with ankylosing spondylitis. The CDR3 runs from the conserved cysteine through the conserved F or W. D genes are given only for firm matches. Rows may omit the clone size; those that give it use once, few, many or a size class.

J gene: TRBJ2-2
D gene: TRBD2
V gene: TRBV7-8
clone size: -
CDR3 DNA: TGTGCCAGCAGCTTAGTGTTAGCGGGAGGGGGTACCGGGGAGCTGTTTTTT
CDR3 protein: CASSLVLAGGGTGELFF

J gene: TRBJ2-1
D gene: TRBD1
V gene: TRBV7-9
clone size: -
CDR3 DNA: TGTGCCAGCAGCTTAGTTTCAGGGACAGGTGAGCAGTTCTTC
CDR3 protein: CASSLVSGTGEQFF

J gene: TRBJ2-5
D gene: -
V gene: TRBV27
clone size: few
CDR3 DNA: TGTGCCAGCAGTAAATACAACAGGGACGGAGGGGAGACCCAGTACTTC
CDR3 protein: CASSKYNRDGGETQYF

J gene: TRBJ1-2
D gene: -
V gene: TRBV7-9
clone size: -
CDR3 DNA: TGTGCCAGCAGCCCCCAGGGTGTGGCTGGCTACACCTTC
CDR3 protein: CASSPQGVAGYTF

J gene: TRBJ1-4
D gene: TRBD1
V gene: TRBV7-2
clone size: -
CDR3 DNA: TGTGCCAGCAGCCTCGGGACAGGGGGCCGAAAACTGTTTTTT
CDR3 protein: CASSLGTGGRKLFF

J gene: TRBJ2-7
D gene: -
V gene: TRBV20-1
clone size: few
CDR3 DNA: TGCAGTGCCGTCTCGCGGGGCGAGCAGTACTTC
CDR3 protein: CSAVSRGEQYF

J gene: TRBJ2-7
D gene: TRBD2
V gene: TRBV12-3/TRBV12-4
clone size: few
CDR3 DNA: TGTGCCAGCAGTGGAGGGGGGCTAGCGGGAGGAATCTACGAGCAGTACTTC
CDR3 protein: CASSGGGLAGGIYEQYF

J gene: TRBJ1-3
D gene: -
V gene: TRBV30
clone size: -
CDR3 DNA: TGTGCCTGGGCCAGCGGAAACACCATATATTTT
CDR3 protein: CAWASGNTIYF

J gene: TRBJ2-1
D gene: -
V gene: TRBV20-1
clone size: few
CDR3 DNA: TGCAGTGCTAGATCCCTGAAGGCGGACAATGAGCAGTTCTTC
CDR3 protein: CSARSLKADNEQFF

J gene: TRBJ2-7
D gene: TRBD1
V gene: TRBV7-9
clone size: -
CDR3 DNA: TGTGCCAGCAGCGCGGACAGGTGGGGTACCTACGAGCAGTACTTC
CDR3 protein: CASSADRWGTYEQYF

J gene: TRBJ1-5
D gene: TRBD1
V gene: TRBV3-1
clone size: -
CDR3 DNA: TGTGCCTGCAGCCAAACCGGGACAGGCACCATCAATCAGCCCCAGCATTTT
CDR3 protein: CACSQTGTGTINQPQHF

J gene: TRBJ1-1
D gene: TRBD1
V gene: TRBV7-8
clone size: -
CDR3 DNA: TGTGCCAGCAGCAGCGGACAGGGATGGGGAACTGAAGCTTTCTTT
CDR3 protein: CASSSGQGWGTEAFF

J gene: TRBJ2-7
D gene: TRBD2
V gene: TRBV4-3
clone size: few
CDR3 DNA: TGCGCCAGCAGCCAAGATCTGTGGTCTAGCGGAGACTACGAGCAGTACTTC
CDR3 protein: CASSQDLWSSGDYEQYF

J gene: TRBJ2-7
D gene: TRBD1
V gene: TRBV20-1
clone size: few
CDR3 DNA: TGCAGTGCTCTCGAGGGACAGGGGGTAAAAGTGTACTTC
CDR3 protein: CSALEGQGVKVYF

J gene: TRBJ2-7
D gene: -
V gene: TRBV4-3
clone size: few
CDR3 DNA: TGCGCCAGCAGCCAGGAGCTTCGGTCCTACGAGCAGTACTTC
CDR3 protein: CASSQELRSYEQYF

J gene: TRBJ2-5
D gene: TRBD2
V gene: TRBV5-1
clone size: few
CDR3 DNA: TGCGCCAGCAGCTTGACTAGCGGGATCCTACAAGAGACCCAGTACTTC
CDR3 protein: CASSLTSGILQETQYF

J gene: TRBJ1-6
D gene: -
V gene: TRBV28
clone size: -
CDR3 DNA: TGTGCCAGCAGTAACGACTACACACCCCTCCACTTT
CDR3 protein: CASSNDYTPLHF

J gene: TRBJ2-1
D gene: TRBD1
V gene: TRBV20-1
clone size: -
CDR3 DNA: TGCAGTGCTAGTTTTTCCGGGACAGGGGTCTACAATGAGCAGTTCTTC
CDR3 protein: CSASFSGTGVYNEQFF

J gene: TRBJ2-1
D gene: -
V gene: TRBV12-3/TRBV12-4
clone size: few
CDR3 DNA: TGTGCCACCTCTGGCACCATTGTTGTGAATGAGCAGTTCTTC
CDR3 protein: CATSGTIVVNEQFF

J gene: TRBJ2-5
D gene: -
V gene: TRBV5-1
clone size: few
CDR3 DNA: TGCGCCAGCAGCTTGGTAGGCCCCCAAGAGACCCAGTACTTC
CDR3 protein: CASSLVGPQETQYF

J gene: TRBJ1-4
D gene: TRBD1
V gene: TRBV12-3/TRBV12-4
clone size: few
CDR3 DNA: TGTGCCAGCAGTCCACAGGGGGGATATGAAAAACTGTTTTTT
CDR3 protein: CASSPQGGYEKLFF

J gene: TRBJ2-3
D gene: TRBD2
V gene: TRBV20-1
clone size: -
CDR3 DNA: TGCAGTCCTAGAGATCGACCAGCGGGGACCACAGATACGCAGTATTTT
CDR3 protein: CSPRDRPAGTTDTQYF

J gene: TRBJ2-1
D gene: TRBD1
V gene: TRBV24-1
clone size: -
CDR3 DNA: TGTGCCACCAGTGATTCACCGGACAGGGTGAATGAGCAGTTCTTC
CDR3 protein: CATSDSPDRVNEQFF

J gene: TRBJ2-1
D gene: -
V gene: TRBV7-2
clone size: -
CDR3 DNA: TGTGCCAGCAGCTTAGTAGTTAGTGGGGGTGATGAGCAGTTCTTC
CDR3 protein: CASSLVVSGGDEQFF

J gene: TRBJ1-1
D gene: TRBD1
V gene: TRBV7-2
clone size: -
CDR3 DNA: TGTGCCAGCAGCTTAGACCGGACAGGGAACACTGAAGCTTTCTTT
CDR3 protein: CASSLDRTGNTEAFF

J gene: TRBJ2-1
D gene: -
V gene: TRBV15
clone size: few
CDR3 DNA: TGTGCCACCCGTTCGCCCGTGCCTAATGAGCAGTTCTTC
CDR3 protein: CATRSPVPNEQFF

J gene: TRBJ2-7
D gene: -
V gene: TRBV2
clone size: many
CDR3 DNA: TGTGCCAGCAGTGAAGCAGCAGGGCCTACCTACGAGCAGTACTTC
CDR3 protein: CASSEAAGPTYEQYF

J gene: TRBJ2-1
D gene: -
V gene: TRBV20-1
clone size: -
CDR3 DNA: TGCAGTGCTAGAGATTCCCCCCGAGTGGAAACCTACAATGAGCAGTTCTTC
CDR3 protein: CSARDSPRVETYNEQFF

J gene: TRBJ1-1
D gene: -
V gene: TRBV19
clone size: -
CDR3 DNA: TGTGCCAGTAGACCTTCGGACAGAGGGAACACTGAAGCTTTCTTT
CDR3 protein: CASRPSDRGNTEAFF

J gene: TRBJ1-5
D gene: TRBD1
V gene: TRBV6-5
clone size: -
CDR3 DNA: TGTGCCTGTTACAGGGACAGTCAGCCCCAGCATTTT
CDR3 protein: CACYRDSQPQHF

J gene: TRBJ2-7
D gene: -
V gene: TRBV27
clone size: -
CDR3 DNA: TGTGCCAGCAGTCCATCCCTGGGGGACAAGACCTACGAGCAGTACTTC
CDR3 protein: CASSPSLGDKTYEQYF

J gene: TRBJ1-5
D gene: TRBD1
V gene: TRBV27
clone size: -
CDR3 DNA: TGTGCCAGCAGTTTAACAGGGGGTTACGGTCAGCCCCAGCATTTT
CDR3 protein: CASSLTGGYGQPQHF